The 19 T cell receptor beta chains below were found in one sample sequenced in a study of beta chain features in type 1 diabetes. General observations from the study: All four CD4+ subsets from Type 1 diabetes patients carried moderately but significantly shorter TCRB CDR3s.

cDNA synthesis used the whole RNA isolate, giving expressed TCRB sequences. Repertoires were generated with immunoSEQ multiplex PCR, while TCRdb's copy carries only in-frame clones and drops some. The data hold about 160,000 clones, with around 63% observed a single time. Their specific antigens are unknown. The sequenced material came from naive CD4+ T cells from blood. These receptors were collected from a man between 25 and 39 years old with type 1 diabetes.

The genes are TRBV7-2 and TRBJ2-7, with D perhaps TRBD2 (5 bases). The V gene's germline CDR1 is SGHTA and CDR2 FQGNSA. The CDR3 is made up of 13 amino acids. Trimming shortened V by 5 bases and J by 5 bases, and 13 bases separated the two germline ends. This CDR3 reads CASSPRVSDEQYF. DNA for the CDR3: TGTGCCAGCAGCCCGCGGGTCTCAGACGAGCAGTACTTC.

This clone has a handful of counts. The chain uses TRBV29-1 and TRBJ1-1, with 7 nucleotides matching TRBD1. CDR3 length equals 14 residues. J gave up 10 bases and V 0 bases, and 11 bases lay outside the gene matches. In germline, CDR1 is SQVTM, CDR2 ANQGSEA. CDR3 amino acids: CSVEDRGQVRGAFF. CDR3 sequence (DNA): TGCAGCGTTGAAGATCGCGGACAGGTCAGGGGAGCTTTCTTT.

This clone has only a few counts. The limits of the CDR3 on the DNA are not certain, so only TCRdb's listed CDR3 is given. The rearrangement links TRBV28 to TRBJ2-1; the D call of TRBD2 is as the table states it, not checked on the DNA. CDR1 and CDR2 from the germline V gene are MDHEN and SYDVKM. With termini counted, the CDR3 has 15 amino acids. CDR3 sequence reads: CASSSSGLELNEQFF.

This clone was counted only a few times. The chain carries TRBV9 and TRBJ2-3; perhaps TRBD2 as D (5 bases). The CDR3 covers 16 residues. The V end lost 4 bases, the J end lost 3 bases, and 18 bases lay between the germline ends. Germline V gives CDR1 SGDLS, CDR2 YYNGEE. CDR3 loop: CASSPSGSSVTDTQYF. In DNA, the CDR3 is TGTGCCAGCAGCCCGAGTGGTAGTAGCGTAACAGATACGCAGTATTTT.

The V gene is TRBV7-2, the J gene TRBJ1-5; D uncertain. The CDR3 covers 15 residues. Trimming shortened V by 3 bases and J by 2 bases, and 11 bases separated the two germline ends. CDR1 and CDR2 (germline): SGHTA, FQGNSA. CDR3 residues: CASSFVDIGNQPQHF. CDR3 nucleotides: TGTGCCAGCAGCTTCGTAGATATCGGCAATCAGCCCCAGCATTTT.

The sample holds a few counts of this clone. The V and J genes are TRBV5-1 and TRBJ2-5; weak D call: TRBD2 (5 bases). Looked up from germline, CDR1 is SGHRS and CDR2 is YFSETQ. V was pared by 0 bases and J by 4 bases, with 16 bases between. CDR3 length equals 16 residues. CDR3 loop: CASSLDSATTGETQYF. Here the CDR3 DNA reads TGCGCCAGCAGCTTGGATAGCGCCACGACCGGAGAGACCCAGTACTTC. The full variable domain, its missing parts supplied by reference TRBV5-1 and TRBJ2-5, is KAGVTQTPRYLIKTRGQQVTLSCSPISGHRSVSWYQQTPGQGLQFLFEYFSETQRNKGNFPGRFSGRQFSNSRSEMNVSTLELGDSALYLCASSLDSATTGETQYFGPGTRLLVL.

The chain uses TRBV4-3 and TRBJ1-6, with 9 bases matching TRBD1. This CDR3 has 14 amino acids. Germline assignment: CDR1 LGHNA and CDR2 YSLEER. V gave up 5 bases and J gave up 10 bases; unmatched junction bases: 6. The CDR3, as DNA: TGCGCCAGCAGCATAGACAGGGGGGAATCACCCCTCCACTTT. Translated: CASSIDRGESPLHF.

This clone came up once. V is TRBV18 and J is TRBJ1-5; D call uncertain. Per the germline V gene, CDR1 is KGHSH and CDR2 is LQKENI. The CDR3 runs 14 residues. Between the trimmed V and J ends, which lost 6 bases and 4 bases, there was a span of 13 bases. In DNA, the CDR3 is TGTGCCAGCTCTTCTCTCTCGACGAATCAGCCCCAGCATTTT. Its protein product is CASSSLSTNQPQHF.

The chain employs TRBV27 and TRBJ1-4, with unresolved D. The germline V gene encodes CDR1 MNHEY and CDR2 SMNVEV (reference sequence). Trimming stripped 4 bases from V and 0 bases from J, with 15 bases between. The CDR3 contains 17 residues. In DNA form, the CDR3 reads TGTGCCAGCAGTTCAAGACATCTGGTCGCAACTAATGAAAAACTGTTTTTT. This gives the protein CASSSRHLVATNEKLFF.

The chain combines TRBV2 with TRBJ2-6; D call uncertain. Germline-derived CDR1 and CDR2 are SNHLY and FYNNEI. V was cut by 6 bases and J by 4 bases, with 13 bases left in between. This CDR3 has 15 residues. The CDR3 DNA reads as TGTGCCAGCAGACGCGGTGTCGGCGGGGCCAACGTCCTGACTTTC. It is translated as CASRRGVGGANVLTF.

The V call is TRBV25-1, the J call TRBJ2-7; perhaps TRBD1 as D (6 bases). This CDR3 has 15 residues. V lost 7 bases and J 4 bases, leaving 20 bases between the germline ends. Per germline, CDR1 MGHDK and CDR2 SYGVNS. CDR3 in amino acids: CASTPREVQGYEQYF. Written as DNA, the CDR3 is TGTGCCAGCACCCCAAGAGAGGTACAGGGATACGAGCAGTACTTC.

The CDR3: CASSVGPRTDTQYF. The DNA of the CDR3 is TGTGCCAGCAGCGTGGGTCCCAGGACAGATACGCAGTATTTT. J is TRBJ2-3 and V is TRBV9; D remains unclear. Germline-derived CDR1 and CDR2 are SGDLS and YYNGEE. The CDR3 runs 14 residues. Trimming took off 2 bases at V and 3 bases at J, with 10 bases between the two ends.

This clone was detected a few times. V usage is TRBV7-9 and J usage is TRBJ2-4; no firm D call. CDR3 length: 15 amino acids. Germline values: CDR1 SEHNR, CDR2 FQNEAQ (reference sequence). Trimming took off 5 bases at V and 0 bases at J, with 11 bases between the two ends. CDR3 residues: CASSHQDLAKNIQYF. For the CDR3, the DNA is TGTGCCAGCAGCCATCAAGATTTAGCCAAAAACATTCAGTACTTC.

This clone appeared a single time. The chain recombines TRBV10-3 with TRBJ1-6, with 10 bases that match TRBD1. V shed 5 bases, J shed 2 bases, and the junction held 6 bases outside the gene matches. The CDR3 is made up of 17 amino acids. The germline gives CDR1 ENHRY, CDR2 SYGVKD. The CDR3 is CAISPGTGDTYNSPLHF. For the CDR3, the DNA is TGTGCCATCAGTCCCGGGACAGGGGACACCTATAATTCACCCCTCCACTTT.

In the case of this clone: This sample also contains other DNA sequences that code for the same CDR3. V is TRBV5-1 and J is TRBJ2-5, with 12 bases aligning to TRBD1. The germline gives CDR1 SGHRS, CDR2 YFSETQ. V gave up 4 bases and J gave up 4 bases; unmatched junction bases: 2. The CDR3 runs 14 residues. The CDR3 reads CASSLGQGAETQYF. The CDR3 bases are TGCGCCAGCAGCCTGGGACAGGGGGCAGAGACCCAGTACTTC. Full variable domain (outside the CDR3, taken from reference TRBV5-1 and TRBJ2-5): KAGVTQTPRYLIKTRGQQVTLSCSPISGHRSVSWYQQTPGQGLQFLFEYFSETQRNKGNFPGRFSGRQFSNSRSEMNVSTLELGDSALYLCASSLGQGAETQYFGPGTRLLVL.

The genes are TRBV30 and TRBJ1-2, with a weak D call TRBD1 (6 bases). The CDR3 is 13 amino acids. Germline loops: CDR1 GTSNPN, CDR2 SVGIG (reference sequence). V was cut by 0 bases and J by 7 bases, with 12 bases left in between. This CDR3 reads CAWSVRTDGGYTF. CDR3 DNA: TGTGCCTGGAGTGTACGGACAGACGGTGGCTACACCTTC.

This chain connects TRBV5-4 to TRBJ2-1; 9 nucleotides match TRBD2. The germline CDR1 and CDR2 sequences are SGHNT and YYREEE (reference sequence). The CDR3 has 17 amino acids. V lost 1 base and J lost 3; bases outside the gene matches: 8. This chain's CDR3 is CASSLRLGTSFYNEQFF. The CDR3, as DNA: TGTGCCAGCAGCTTGCGGTTAGGGACTAGCTTCTACAATGAGCAGTTCTTC.

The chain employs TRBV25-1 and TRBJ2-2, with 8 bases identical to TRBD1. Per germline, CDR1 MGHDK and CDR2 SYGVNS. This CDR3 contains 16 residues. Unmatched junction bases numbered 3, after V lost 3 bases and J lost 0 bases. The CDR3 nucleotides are TGTGCCAGCAGTGAGGCGACAGGGGCGAACACCGGGGAGCTGTTTTTT. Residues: CASSEATGANTGELFF.

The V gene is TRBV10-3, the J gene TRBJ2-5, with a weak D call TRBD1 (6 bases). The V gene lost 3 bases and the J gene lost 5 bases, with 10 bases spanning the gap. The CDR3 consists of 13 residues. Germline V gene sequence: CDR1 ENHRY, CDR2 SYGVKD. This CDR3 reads CAISEGTFETQYF. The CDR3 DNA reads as TGTGCCATCAGTGAAGGGACATTTGAGACCCAGTACTTC.